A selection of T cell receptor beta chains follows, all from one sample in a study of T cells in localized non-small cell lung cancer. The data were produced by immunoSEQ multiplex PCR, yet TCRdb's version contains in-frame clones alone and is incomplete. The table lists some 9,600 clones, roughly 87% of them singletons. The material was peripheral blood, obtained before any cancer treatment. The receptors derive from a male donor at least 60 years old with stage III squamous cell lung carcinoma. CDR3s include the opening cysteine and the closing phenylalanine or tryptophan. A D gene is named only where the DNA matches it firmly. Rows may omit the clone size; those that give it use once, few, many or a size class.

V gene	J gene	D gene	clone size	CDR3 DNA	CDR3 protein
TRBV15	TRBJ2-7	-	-	TGTGCCACCAGCAGAGATCGAAGACAGAACTACGAGCAGTACTTC	CATSRDRRQNYEQYF
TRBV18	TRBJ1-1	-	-	TGTGCCAGCTCACCCTCCCGGGACAAGAACACTGAAGCTTTCTTT	CASSPSRDKNTEAFF
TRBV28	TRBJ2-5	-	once	TGTGCCAGCAGTTTAGTTCGACAGGACAAAGAGACCCAGTACTTC	CASSLVRQDKETQYF
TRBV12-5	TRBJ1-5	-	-	TGTGCTAGTGGTTTGGTAGGGGGGGCCCATAGCAATCAGCCCCAGCATTTT	CASGLVGGAHSNQPQHF
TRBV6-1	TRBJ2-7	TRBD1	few	TGTGCCAGCAGTGAAGCGGCGGGACAGGGGGCGGGGGAGCAGTACTTC	CASSEAAGQGAGEQYF
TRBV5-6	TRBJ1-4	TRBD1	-	TGTGCCAGCAGCTTTACCGGGACAGGGAGTGAAAAACTGTTTTTT	CASSFTGTGSEKLFF
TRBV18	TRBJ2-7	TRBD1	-	TGTGCCAGCTCAACCGGAAGGACAGGGGGCTACGAGCAGTACTTC	CASSTGRTGGYEQYF
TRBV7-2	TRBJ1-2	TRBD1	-	TGTGCCAGCACCCCTACCATCAGGGACAGTGGCTACACCTTC	CASTPTIRDSGYTF
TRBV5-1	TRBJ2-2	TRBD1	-	TGCGCCAGCAGCCTGATCCAGGGGGCTAACACCGGGGAGCTGTTTTTT	CASSLIQGANTGELFF
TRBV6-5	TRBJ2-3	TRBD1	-	TGTGCCAGCAGGGGACAGGGCTTCACAGATACGCAGTATTTT	CASRGQGFTDTQYF
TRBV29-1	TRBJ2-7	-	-	TGCAGCGTTGGCCTGGTAGGCTCCTACGAGCAGTACTTC	CSVGLVGSYEQYF
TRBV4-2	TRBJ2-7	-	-	TGTGCCAGCAGCCAAGTCGAGGGATCCTACGAGCAGTACTTC	CASSQVEGSYEQYF
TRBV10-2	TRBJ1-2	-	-	TGCGCCAGCAGTGAGCTCAGAGACTATGGCTACACCTTC	CASSELRDYGYTF
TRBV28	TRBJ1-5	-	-	TGTGCCAGCAGCCCTCTCGGTCGGGGCAATCAGCCCCAGCATTTT	CASSPLGRGNQPQHF
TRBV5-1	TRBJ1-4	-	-	TGCGCCAGCAGCCCCACACCCGCAACTAATGAAAAACTGTTTTTT	CASSPTPATNEKLFF
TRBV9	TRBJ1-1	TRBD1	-	TGTGCCAGCAGCGCGACAGGGCAAGTAGGTAACGCTGAAGCTTTCTTT	CASSATGQVGNAEAFF
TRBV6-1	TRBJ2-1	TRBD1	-	TGTGCCAGCAGTGGGCACCGGACAGGGTATGATGAGCAGTTCTTC	CASSGHRTGYDEQFF
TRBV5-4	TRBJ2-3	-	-	TGTGCCGGGGGGGCGGTTAACGTGGATACGCAGTATTTT	CAGGAVNVDTQYF
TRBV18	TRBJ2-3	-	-	TGTGCCAGCTCACCACCCTCACGAACAGATACGCAGTATTTT	CASSPPSRTDTQYF
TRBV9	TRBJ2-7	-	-	TGTGCCAGCAGCGGATCACAGGGCTACGAGCAGTACTTC	CASSGSQGYEQYF
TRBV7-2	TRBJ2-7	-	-	TGTGCCAGCAGCTTCGGGGGCAGAGGATCCTACGAGCAGTACTTC	CASSFGGRGSYEQYF
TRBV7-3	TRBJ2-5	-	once	TGTGCCAGCAGCCCCTGGGCCCAAGAGACCCAGTACTTC	CASSPWAQETQYF
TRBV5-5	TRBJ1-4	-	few	TGTGCCAGCAGCCCGACAGGAGCAACTAATGAAAAACTGTTTTTT	CASSPTGATNEKLFF
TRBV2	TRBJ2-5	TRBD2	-	TGTGCCAGCAGCCTGACTAGCGGGACCCAAGAGACCCAGTACTTC	CASSLTSGTQETQYF
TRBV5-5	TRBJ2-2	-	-	TGTGCCAGCAGCGCCGAGGGCTACACCGGGGAGCTGTTTTTT	CASSAEGYTGELFF
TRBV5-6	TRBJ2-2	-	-	TGTGCCAGCAGCCTGGGGGTTTGGCTTCTGGGCAGCGGGGAGCTGTTTTTT	CASSLGVWLLGSGELFF
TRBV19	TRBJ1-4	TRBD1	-	TGTGCCAGTAGCCAGGGGACAGGGAACGAAAAACTGTTTTTT	CASSQGTGNEKLFF
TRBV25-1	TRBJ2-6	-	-	TGTGCCAGCAGTGAATCTCACTCTGGGGCCAACGTCCTGACTTTC	CASSESHSGANVLTF
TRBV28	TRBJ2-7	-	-	TGTGCCACCTCCGGGGGAAGGGAATACGAGCAGTACTTC	CATSGGREYEQYF
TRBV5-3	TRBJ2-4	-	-	TGTGCCAGAAGCTCGAAAACTGGTGGGAACATTCAGTACTTC	CARSSKTGGNIQYF
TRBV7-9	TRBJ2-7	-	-	TGTGCCAGCAGCCCGCGGGACAGAACTTACGAGCAGTACTTC	CASSPRDRTYEQYF
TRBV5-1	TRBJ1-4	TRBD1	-	TGCGCCAGCAGTTCGGACAGGGGCCCGGAAAAACTGTTTTTT	CASSSDRGPEKLFF
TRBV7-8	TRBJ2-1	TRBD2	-	TGTGCCAGCAGCCTTGGGACTAGCGGGAATGAGCAGTTCTTC	CASSLGTSGNEQFF
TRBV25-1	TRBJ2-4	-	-	TGTGCCAGCAGTGGCATGGGACAAGTAAAAAACATTCAGTACTTC	CASSGMGQVKNIQYF